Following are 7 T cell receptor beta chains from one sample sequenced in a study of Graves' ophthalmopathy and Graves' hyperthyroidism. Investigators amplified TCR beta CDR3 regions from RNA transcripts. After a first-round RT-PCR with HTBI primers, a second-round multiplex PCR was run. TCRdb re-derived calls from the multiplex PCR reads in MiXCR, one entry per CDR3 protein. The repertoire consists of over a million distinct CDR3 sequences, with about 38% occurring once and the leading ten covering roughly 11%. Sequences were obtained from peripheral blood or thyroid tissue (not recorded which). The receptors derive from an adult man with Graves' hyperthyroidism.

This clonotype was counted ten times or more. The CDR3 is CASSQNNQPQHF. CDR3 sequence (DNA): TGTGCCAGCAGCCAAAATAATCAGCCCCAGCATTTT. The chain links TRBV7-9 to TRBJ1-5; unclear D gene. Trimming took 5 bases from V and 4 from J, leaving 6 bases between them. The CDR3 totals 12 residues. Looked up from germline, CDR1 is SEHNR and CDR2 is FQNEAQ (reference sequence).

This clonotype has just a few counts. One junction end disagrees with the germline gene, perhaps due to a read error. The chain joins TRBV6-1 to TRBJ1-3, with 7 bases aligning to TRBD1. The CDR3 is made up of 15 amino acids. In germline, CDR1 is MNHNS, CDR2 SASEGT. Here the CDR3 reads CTSRTGRTSGNTIYF. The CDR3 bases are TGTACCAGCAGGACAGGACGGACCTCTGGAAACACCATATATTTT.

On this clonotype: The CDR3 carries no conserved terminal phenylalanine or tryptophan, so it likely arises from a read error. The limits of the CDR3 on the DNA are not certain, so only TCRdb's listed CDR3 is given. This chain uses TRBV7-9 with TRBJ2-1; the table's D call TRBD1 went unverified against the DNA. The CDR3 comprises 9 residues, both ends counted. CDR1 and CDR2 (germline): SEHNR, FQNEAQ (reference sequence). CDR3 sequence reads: CASSLGDRG.

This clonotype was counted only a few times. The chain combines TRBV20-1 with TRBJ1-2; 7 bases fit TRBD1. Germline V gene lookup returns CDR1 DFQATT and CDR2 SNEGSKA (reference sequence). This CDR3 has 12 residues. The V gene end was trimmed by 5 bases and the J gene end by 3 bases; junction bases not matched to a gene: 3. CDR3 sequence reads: CSAYDRDYGYTF. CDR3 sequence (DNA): TGCAGTGCTTACGACAGGGACTATGGCTACACCTTC.

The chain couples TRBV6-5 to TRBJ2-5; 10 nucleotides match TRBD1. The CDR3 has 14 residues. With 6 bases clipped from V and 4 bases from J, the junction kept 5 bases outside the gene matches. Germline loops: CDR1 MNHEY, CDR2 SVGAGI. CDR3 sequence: CASRGQGLRETQYF. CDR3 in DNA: TGTGCCAGCAGGGGACAGGGGCTTAGAGAGACCCAGTACTTC.

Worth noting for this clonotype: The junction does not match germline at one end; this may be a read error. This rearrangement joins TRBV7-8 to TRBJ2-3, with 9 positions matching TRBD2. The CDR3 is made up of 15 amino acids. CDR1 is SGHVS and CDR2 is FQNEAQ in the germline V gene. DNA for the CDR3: TGTGCCTGCAGCCTATCCGGGACTAGCAAGGATACGCAGTATTTT. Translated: CACSLSGTSKDTQYF.

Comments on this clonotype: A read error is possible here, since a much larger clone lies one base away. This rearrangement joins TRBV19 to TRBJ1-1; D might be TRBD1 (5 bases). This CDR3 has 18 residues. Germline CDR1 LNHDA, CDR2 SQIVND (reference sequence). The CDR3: CASSIWGVTTSKHTEALF. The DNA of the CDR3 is TGTGCCAGTAGTATATGGGGGGTAACGACCTCCAAACACACTGAAGCTCTCTTT.